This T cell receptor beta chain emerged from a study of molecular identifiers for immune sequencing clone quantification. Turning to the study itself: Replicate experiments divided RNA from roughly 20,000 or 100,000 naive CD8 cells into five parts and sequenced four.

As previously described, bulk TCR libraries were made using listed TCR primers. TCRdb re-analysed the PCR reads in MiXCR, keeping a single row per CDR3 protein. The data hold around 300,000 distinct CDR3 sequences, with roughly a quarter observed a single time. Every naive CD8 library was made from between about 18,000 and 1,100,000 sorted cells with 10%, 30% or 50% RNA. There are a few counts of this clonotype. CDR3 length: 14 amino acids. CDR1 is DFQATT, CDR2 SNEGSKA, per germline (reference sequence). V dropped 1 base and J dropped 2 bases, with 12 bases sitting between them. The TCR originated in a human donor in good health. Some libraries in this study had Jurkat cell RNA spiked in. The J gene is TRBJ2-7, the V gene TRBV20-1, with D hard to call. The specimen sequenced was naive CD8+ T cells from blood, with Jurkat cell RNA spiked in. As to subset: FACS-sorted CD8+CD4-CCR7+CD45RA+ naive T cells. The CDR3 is CSARGQVDPYEQYF. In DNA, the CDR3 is TGCAGTGCTAGAGGACAAGTGGATCCCTACGAGCAGTACTTC.